This T cell receptor (beta chain) originates from a study of T cell responses to AZD1222 COVID-19 vaccine. Findings of the study overall: Baseline seropositivity occurred in only six AZD1222 recipients. The donor group comprised mostly white British people and more females; the analysis possibly underestimated clonal diversity.

CDR1 and CDR2 from the germline V gene are DFQATT and SNEGSKA (reference sequence). The CDR3 runs 15 residues. V lost 3 bases, J lost 7 bases, and 7 bases stayed unmatched. With regard to this clone: What it binds is unknown.

Generated by immunoSEQ multiplex PCR, the TCRdb table keeps only in-frame clones and is missing some. The profile shows 130,000 to 150,000 clones, 88% of them singletons. Sequencing was performed on peripheral blood, taken on day 0 of AZD1222 vaccination. The receptor was derived from an adult in good health. The chain recombines TRBV20-1 with TRBJ2-1; 12 positions match TRBD2. CDR3 coding DNA: TGCAGTGCTAGTAGGTGGCTAGCGGGAGGGAATGAGCAGTTCTTC. Its translation is CSASRWLAGGNEQFF.